The clone carrying this T cell receptor beta chain was observed a handful of times. Its antigen remains unidentified. Data came from immunoSEQ multiplex PCR; TCRdb stores just in-frame clones and leaves some out. The profile shows about 17,000 clones, 50% to 75% of them singletons. The sample is drawn from a study of cytotoxic CD8 clonotypes in ibrutinib-treated CLL. Findings and limits, study-wide: The clonality went up when patients responded to ibrutinib and dropped back toward baseline at progression.

With 5 bases removed from V and 2 bases from J, the gap between germline ends came to 7 bases. Germline V gives CDR1 SGHTA, CDR2 FQGTGA. CDR3 size: 13 residues. The clonotype was recovered from a human donor with chronic lymphocytic leukemia. The sequences come from PBMCs, collected after 12 months of ibrutinib treatment. The chain combines TRBV7-3 with TRBJ2-1; D gene uncertain. CDR3 protein: CASSPSTYNEQFF. The DNA of the CDR3 is TGTGCCAGCAGCCCAAGCACCTACAATGAGCAGTTCTTC.